The 27 T cell receptor beta chains reported below all come from one sample, sequenced in a study of tumor-infiltrating lymphocytes in primary liver carcinoma. Co-extracting RNA and DNA was done with roughly 17-32 mg of unsorted bulk tissue as input. Starting material of around 460 ng total RNA yielded TCR beta cDNA via a constant-region primer. Three nested multiplex PCR rounds of slightly modified ARM-PCR generated TCR beta libraries. Both of the initial two PCR rounds ran for 10 cycles and employed TRBV1-TRBV30 forward primers alongside a C-beta reverse primer. TCRdb reprocessed the multiplex PCR reads via MiXCR and lists one record per CDR3 protein. Of 55,000 to 65,000 distinct CDR3 sequences listed, about two thirds were seen once; the top ten hold just over 55%. The source material was liver tumor tissue from sampling region 2. Subset reported: tumor region T2, inferior pole. All receptors derive from a man between 35 and 55 years old with primary liver carcinoma and hepatitis B virus infection.

This clonotype appeared a few times. The chain has TRBV11-3 and TRBJ2-1, with TRBD2 identical over 10 bases. Trimming removed 5 bases from V and 6 bases from J; junction bases left unmatched: 7. CDR1 and CDR2 from the germline V gene are SGHNT and YENEEA. This CDR3 spans 15 amino acids. As DNA, the CDR3 is TGTGCCAGCAGCCTAGGGACTAGCGACATCAATGAGCAGTTCTTC. Amino acids: CASSLGTSDINEQFF.

Turning to this clonotype: One end of the junction does not line up with germline, which may come from a read error. The chain combines TRBV11-2 with TRBJ2-5, with 7 bases fitting TRBD2. The CDR3 contains 15 residues. Per germline, CDR1 SGHAT and CDR2 FQNNGV. The CDR3 DNA reads as TGTGCCAGCAGTTTAGGTGGGGGGGACCAAGAGACCCAGTGGTTC. Its protein is CASSLGGGDQETQWF.

This clonotype showed up just a few times. A much larger clone differs by one base, so this may be a read error. This CDR3 reads CTSSQDRWGSYNEQFF. CDR3 bases: TGTACCAGCAGCCAAGATAGGTGGGGCTCCTACAATGAGCAGTTCTTC. This chain connects TRBV14 to TRBJ2-1, with D hard to call. This CDR3 comprises 16 residues. Per the germline V gene, CDR1 is SGHDN and CDR2 is FVKESK.

This clonotype was observed once. The junction and the germline gene differ at one end; a read error may be behind it. The gene calls are TRBV6-5 and TRBJ2-2, with a possible D match to TRBD2 (5 bases). The CDR3 runs 14 residues. Per germline, CDR1 MNHEY and CDR2 SVGAGI. This CDR3 is CASSYSSIAGELLF. The CDR3 nucleotides are TGTGCCAGTAGTTACTCCAGTATTGCCGGGGAGCTGTTATTT.

As concerns this clonotype: In this CDR3 the conserved last residue, phenylalanine or tryptophan, is missing, so a read error is likely. This chain links TRBV11-2 with TRBJ2-7; D ambiguous. The CDR3 runs 13 residues. CDR1 is SGHAT and CDR2 is FQNNGV in the germline V gene. The CDR3 loop is CASSLEWGYEQYI. CDR3 nucleotides: TGCGCCAGCAGCTTAGAGTGGGGCTACGAGCAGTACATC.

This clonotype occurred many times. This chain joins TRBV25-1 and TRBJ2-3, with D unresolved. CDR3 length: 14 residues. V was cut by 3 bases and J by 1 base, with 8 bases left in between. Germline CDR1 and CDR2: MGHDK and SYGVNS. The CDR3 DNA is TGTGCCAGCAGTGATGTCTTTCGCACAGATACGCAGTATTTT. Its protein product is CASSDVFRTDTQYF.

The V gene is TRBV6-6, the J gene TRBJ1-2, with D possibly being TRBD1 (6 bases). This CDR3 has 14 residues. V lost 5 bases and J 4 bases, leaving 14 bases between the germline ends. Germline V gene lookup returns CDR1 MNHNY and CDR2 SVGAGI (reference sequence). CDR3 nucleotide sequence: TGTGCCAGCAGTACCCGGACAGCAGTCTATGGCTACACCTTC. This encodes CASSTRTAVYGYTF.

This clonotype is a singleton in its sample. The chain carries TRBV11-2 and TRBJ2-5; 8 nucleotides line up with TRBD2. Trimming at V came to 8 bases and at J to 11 bases, leaving 22 bases not matched to a gene. Germline V gene sequence: CDR1 SGHAT, CDR2 FQNNGV. This CDR3 region has 16 residues. The CDR3 DNA follows: TGTGCCAGCGGCCACACTCCTGGCGGGGGGAAAGGGACTCAGTACTTC. Residues: CASGHTPGGGKGTQYF.

About this clonotype: One base away lies a much larger clone, so this may be a sequencing read error. V is TRBV28 and J is TRBJ2-1; TRBD2 aligns across 12 bases. Germline assignment: CDR1 MDHEN and CDR2 SYDVKM. This CDR3 comprises 15 residues. The CDR3 nucleotides are TGTGCCAGCAGATTATGGACTAGCGGGAATAATGAGCAGTTCTTC. Its translation: CASRLWTSGNNEQFF.

About this clonotype itself: At one of its ends the junction is not consistent with the germline gene, which may arise from a read error. The CDR3 nucleotides read TGTGCCAACAGCTTAACAGCAGAGGGTTCGGGGGAGACCCAGTACTTC. Its translation: CANSLTAEGSGETQYF. The V gene is TRBV11-2, the J gene TRBJ2-5, with D maybe TRBD2 (5 bases). The germline V gene encodes CDR1 SGHAT and CDR2 FQNNGV. The CDR3 consists of 16 residues.

A few counts support this clonotype. The missing conserved phenylalanine or tryptophan at the end of this CDR3 makes a read error likely. The chain employs TRBV11-2 and TRBJ2-5; 8 bases match TRBD1. CDR1 and CDR2 from the germline V gene are SGHAT and FQNNGV. This CDR3 has 16 amino acids. Written as DNA, the CDR3 is TGTGCCAGCAACTTAATAGCAGGGGGCTCGGGGGAGACCCAGTACTTA. Translating it yields CASNLIAGGSGETQYL.

This clonotype was seen a handful of times. A read error may produce the germline difference seen at one junction end. V gene TRBV29-1 combines with J gene TRBJ2-7; D might be TRBD2 (6 bases). Looked up from germline, CDR1 is SQVTM and CDR2 is ANQGSEA. CDR3 length: 12 amino acids. Written as DNA, the CDR3 is TGCAGCGTTACTAGCAACTCCGACGAGCAGTACTTC. This sequence encodes CSVTSNSDEQYF.

The CDR3 region has the DNA TGTGCCAGCAGCCCGACAGGGCGTCACTACGAGCAGTACTTC. Translating it yields CASSPTGRHYEQYF. This chain joins TRBV12-3 or TRBV12-4 and TRBJ2-7; the match to TRBD1 covers 7 bases. After removal of 6 bases from V and 3 bases from J, the junction contained 8 bases not matched to a gene. The CDR3 contains 14 residues.

The rearrangement uses TRBV29-1 and TRBJ1-2, with 8 bases fitting TRBD1. The germline gives CDR1 SQVTM, CDR2 ANQGSEA. The CDR3 is made up of 12 amino acids. Trimming cost V 2 bases and J 10 bases; bases outside gene matches: 6. The CDR3 reads CSVEQGAGDYTF. CDR3 DNA sequence: TGCAGCGTTGAACAGGGGGCGGGAGACTACACCTTC.

This clonotype occurred a few times. A much more abundant neighbour one base away suggests this may be a read error. The chain combines TRBV28 with TRBJ1-3; 7 bases are shared with TRBD1. The germline CDR1 and CDR2 sequences are MDHEN and SYDVKM. With V trimmed by 5 bases and J by 8 bases, 12 bases remained unmatched. The CDR3 is 15 amino acids. CDR3: CASSPPTGWGDTIYF. CDR3 sequence (DNA): TGTGCCAGCAGTCCCCCGACAGGGTGGGGAGACACCATATATTTT.

This clonotype showed up many times. CDR3 sequence (DNA): TGTGCCACCAGTGATTCACAGGGGGAGAATGAGCAGTTCTTC. Residues: CATSDSQGENEQFF. The chain combines TRBV24-1 with TRBJ2-1; 8 bases are shared with TRBD1. V lost 2 bases to trimming and J lost 7 bases; unmatched junction nucleotides: 3. This CDR3 comprises 14 residues. The germline CDR1 and CDR2 sequences are KGHDR and SFDVKD.

Notes on this clonotype: Compared with germline, one end of the junction differs, possibly owing to a read error. The chain combines TRBV12-3 or TRBV12-4 with TRBJ1-2; D is ambiguous. This CDR3 contains 12 residues. CDR3 residues: CAGSSRGMGYTF. The DNA of the CDR3 is TGTGCCGGCAGCTCTAGAGGCATGGGCTACACCTTC.

The table lists this clonotype with a few counts. The chain joins TRBV5-1 to TRBJ2-1; unclear D gene. With 0 bases removed from V and 4 bases from J, the gap between germline ends came to 11 bases. The CDR3 consists of 15 residues. Per germline, CDR1 SGHRS and CDR2 YFSETQ. The CDR3: CASSLALVGYNEQFF. The DNA of the CDR3 is TGCGCCAGCAGCTTGGCTCTAGTGGGTTACAATGAGCAGTTCTTC.

CDR3 nucleotides: TGTGCCAGCAGCGTCGGGACTCCCGTCATAGGTATCGGGGAGCTGTTTTTT. Translation gives CASSVGTPVIGIGELFF. V and J are TRBV12-3 or TRBV12-4 and TRBJ2-2, with a possible D match to TRBD2 (6 bases). The CDR3 is 17 residues long. V lost 6 bases and J lost 7, with 24 bases in between.

To note about this clonotype: The junction does not match germline at one end; this may be a read error. J is TRBJ2-2 and V is TRBV4-1; D ambiguous. The CDR3 loop spans 18 amino acids. Germline V gene sequence: CDR1 MGHRA, CDR2 YSYEKL. This chain's CDR3 is CVSSQDRRFGVFTGELFF. In DNA, the CDR3 is TGCGTCAGCAGCCAAGATCGGCGCTTTGGGGTGTTCACCGGGGAGCTGTTTTTT.

J is TRBJ1-1 and V is TRBV5-4; D unresolved. The CDR3 runs 13 residues. Trimming removed 5 bases from V and 0 bases from J, with 8 bases in between. The germline gives CDR1 SGHNT, CDR2 YYREEE (reference sequence). Written as DNA, the CDR3 is TGTGCCAGCAGAATAGGGTTGAACACTGAAGCTTTCTTT. Translating gives CASRIGLNTEAFF.

The chain couples TRBV2 to TRBJ2-7; no clear D gene. Germline CDR1 and CDR2: SNHLY and FYNNEI. This CDR3 region has 14 residues. V was trimmed by 3 bases and J by 4 bases, leaving 13 bases between them. CDR3 amino acids: CASSDAATRYEQYF. In nucleotides, the CDR3 is TGTGCCAGCAGTGATGCCGCTACGAGGTACGAGCAGTACTTC.

The rearrangement uses TRBV6-2 or TRBV6-3 and TRBJ2-7, with D tentatively TRBD2 (6 bases). The CDR3 loop spans 14 amino acids. Trimming shortened V by 6 bases and J by 3 bases, and 15 bases separated the two germline ends. From germline, CDR1 is MNHEY and CDR2 SVGEGT. The CDR3 reads CASRGTSNYYEQYF. CDR3 nucleotide sequence: TGTGCCAGCAGAGGGACTTCCAACTACTACGAGCAGTACTTC.

This clonotype was seen only once. The chain links TRBV4-1 to TRBJ2-1, with 7 bases lining up with TRBD2. Germline CDR1 is MGHRA and CDR2 is YSYEKL. Unmatched junction bases numbered 8, after V lost 2 bases and J lost 4 bases. CDR3 length: 16 amino acids. The chain's CDR3 is CASSQNRTSVYNEQFF. Here the CDR3 DNA reads TGCGCCAGCAGCCAAAATCGGACTAGTGTATACAATGAGCAGTTCTTC.

This clonotype was detected ten times or more. One end of the junction does not line up with germline, which may come from a read error. The rearrangement joins TRBV11-3 to TRBJ2-2, with D possibly being TRBD2 (6 bases). The CDR3 is 14 amino acids. Germline values: CDR1 SGHNT, CDR2 YENEEA. CDR3 region: CASSFSLASGEPFF. CDR3 coding DNA: TGTGCCAGCAGCTTTAGTCTAGCGTCCGGGGAGCCGTTTTTT. The full variable domain, in which reference TRBV11-3 and TRBJ2-2 provide the parts outside the CDR3, is EAGVVQSPRYKIIEKKQPVAFWCNPISGHNTLYWYLQNLGQGPELLIRYENEEAVDDSQLPKDRFSAERLKGVDSTLKIQPAELGDSAVYLCASSFSLASGEPFFGEGSRLTVL.

The rearrangement links TRBV4-1 to TRBJ2-7, with 12 bases that match TRBD1. This CDR3 spans 15 amino acids. Germline CDR1 is MGHRA and CDR2 is YSYEKL. V lost 4 bases to trimming and J lost 12 bases; unmatched junction nucleotides: 13. The CDR3 protein is CASSRPGQGAGERYF. CDR3 sequence (DNA): TGCGCCAGCAGCCGACCGGGACAGGGGGCTGGGGAACGGTACTTC.

J is TRBJ2-7 and V is TRBV5-1; 7 bases are a match to TRBD1. The V gene's germline CDR1 is SGHRS and CDR2 YFSETQ. V dropped 0 bases and J dropped 0; count of bases not matched to a gene: 0. This CDR3 is 14 amino acids long. For the CDR3, the DNA is TGCGCCAGCAGCTTGGACAGGGGCTCCTACGAGCAGTACTTC. Its protein is CASSLDRGSYEQYF.